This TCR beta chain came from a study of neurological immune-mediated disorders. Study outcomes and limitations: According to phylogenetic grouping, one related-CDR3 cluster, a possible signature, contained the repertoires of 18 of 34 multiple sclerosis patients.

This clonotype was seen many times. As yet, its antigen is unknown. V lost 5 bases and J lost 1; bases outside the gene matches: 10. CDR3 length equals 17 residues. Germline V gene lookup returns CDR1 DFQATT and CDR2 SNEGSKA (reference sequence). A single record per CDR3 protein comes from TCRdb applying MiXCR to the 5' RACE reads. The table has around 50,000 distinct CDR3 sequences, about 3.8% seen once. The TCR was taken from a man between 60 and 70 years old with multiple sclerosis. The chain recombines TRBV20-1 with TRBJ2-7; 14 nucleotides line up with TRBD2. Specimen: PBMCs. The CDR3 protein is CSARGTSGRGGSYEQYF. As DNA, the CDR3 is TGCAGTGCTCGAGGGACTAGCGGGAGAGGGGGGTCCTACGAGCAGTACTTC.